This T cell receptor (beta chain) was identified in a study of blood T cell repertoires in COVID-19. The germline V gene encodes CDR1 SGHDT and CDR2 YYEEEE. CDR3 length: 15 residues. After removal of 4 bases from V and 7 bases from J, the junction contained 6 bases not matched to a gene. Seattle patient enrollment occurred during active infection, with longitudinal follow-up thereafter. Source study methods: Nucleated cell counts were estimated from reference gene primer amplification. Assay used: immunoSEQ multiplex PCR; TCRdb lists only in-frame clones, some missing. Clonal size and the V and J genes are those of that table, whereas D and trimming came from the DNA. The sample includes about 180,000 clones, roughly 84% of them seen just once.

Sequenced input: peripheral blood. The chain has TRBV5-6 and TRBJ2-3; 13 bases are a match to TRBD2. The TCR was taken from a middle-aged woman with COVID-19, enrolled during active disease. The CDR3 DNA sequence: TGTGCCAGCAGCCCGCAGACTAGCGGGAGGTATACGCAGTATTTT. Its translation: CASSPQTSGRYTQYF.